Following are 32 T cell receptor beta chains from one sample sequenced in a study of blood T cell repertoires in COVID-19. Here immunoSEQ multiplex PCR was the method, and the copy in TCRdb shows in-frame clones only, minus some. The table includes 200,000 to 300,000 clones, around 86% detected once. The specimen was peripheral blood. Source of these receptors: a woman aged 60-75 years with active or convalescent COVID-19.

The chain links TRBV18 to TRBJ2-7, with 7 nucleotides matching TRBD2. The germline CDR1 and CDR2 sequences are KGHSH and LQKENI. The CDR3 consists of 13 residues. V dropped 6 bases and J dropped 0; count of bases not matched to a gene: 2. In nucleotides, the CDR3 is TGTGCCAGCTCCACTAGCGCCTCCTACGAGCAGTACTTC. Its protein product is CASSTSASYEQYF.

The chain uses TRBV3-1 (or the pseudogene TRBV3-2) and TRBJ2-1, with a possible D match to TRBD1 (6 bases). The germline V and J ends were trimmed by 5 bases and 9 bases, with 14 bases remaining between them. Germline V gives CDR1 LGHDT, CDR2 YNNKEL (reference sequence). This CDR3 comprises 13 residues. The CDR3 nucleotides are TGTGCCAGCAGCGTACAGGGTATGGGTGAGCAGTTCTTC. Its protein product is CASSVQGMGEQFF.

The rearrangement joins TRBV18 to TRBJ2-7; 10 positions match TRBD2. CDR1 is KGHSH and CDR2 is LQKENI in the germline V gene. V gave up 4 bases and J gave up 0 bases; unmatched junction bases: 0. There are 14 residues in the CDR3. The CDR3 region has the DNA TGTGCCAGCTCACAGCGGGAGGGCTCCTACGAGCAGTACTTC. Encoded protein: CASSQREGSYEQYF.

This chain connects TRBV7-2 to TRBJ2-7, with 7 bases matching TRBD1. CDR1 and CDR2 from the germline V gene are SGHTA and FQGNSA. The V and J ends lost 3 bases and 5 bases, in that order; junction bases with no gene match: 7. The CDR3 loop spans 14 amino acids. The CDR3 is CASSLTGNGNEQYF. CDR3 bases: TGTGCCAGCAGCTTGACAGGGAATGGGAACGAGCAGTACTTC.

The chain combines TRBV5-1 with TRBJ2-3; 8 bases fit TRBD1. V shed 0 bases and J 2 bases; nucleotides not matched to a gene: 5. The germline CDR1 and CDR2 sequences are SGHRS and YFSETQ. The CDR3 covers 16 residues. CDR3: CASSLGLGQDTDTQYF. Here the CDR3 DNA reads TGCGCCAGCAGCTTGGGTCTGGGACAGGACACAGATACGCAGTATTTT.

The rearrangement uses TRBV5-4 and TRBJ1-1; D gene ambiguous. This CDR3 is 13 amino acids long. The V gene lost 2 bases and the J gene lost 1 base, with 6 bases spanning the gap. Germline V gene lookup returns CDR1 SGHNT and CDR2 YYREEE (reference sequence). The CDR3 spells CASSFGRNTEAFF. The CDR3 bases are TGTGCCAGCAGCTTTGGCAGGAACACTGAAGCTTTCTTT.

The rearrangement links TRBV4-1 to TRBJ1-1; D gene unclear. There are 17 residues in the CDR3. The germline V gene encodes CDR1 MGHRA and CDR2 YSYEKL. Trimming removed 0 bases at V and 4 bases at J, with 18 bases between. CDR3: CASSQDQGIGGRTEAFF. CDR3 nucleotides: TGCGCCAGCAGCCAAGATCAAGGCATTGGAGGCCGCACTGAAGCTTTCTTT.

The rearrangement joins TRBV3-1 (or the pseudogene TRBV3-2) to TRBJ2-7, with 10 positions matching TRBD1. This CDR3 region has 15 residues. Germline CDR1 is LGHDT and CDR2 is YNNKEL (reference sequence). V was pared by 4 bases and J by 2 bases, with 5 bases of the junction left unmatched. CDR3 coding DNA: TGTGCCAGCAGCCCCCGGACAGGGGGGACCTACGAGCAGTACTTC. Amino acids: CASSPRTGGTYEQYF.

The chain uses TRBV18 and TRBJ1-1, with 10 positions matching TRBD1. This CDR3 region has 16 residues. The V gene's germline CDR1 is KGHSH and CDR2 LQKENI. The trim removed 3 bases at V and 3 bases at J, leaving 7 bases unmatched. The CDR3, as DNA: TGTGCCAGCTCACCGCGACAGGGGGCTGTAGACACTGAAGCTTTCTTT. Translated: CASSPRQGAVDTEAFF.

The chain has TRBV21-1 and TRBJ2-5; the table calls TRBD2, which could not be checked here. TRBV21-1 is designated a pseudogene. The CDR3 is 17 residues long. The CDR3 nucleotides are TGTGCCAGCAGCAAAGATGCGGGTAGCGGGGGGAAAGAGACCCAGTACTTC. This gives the protein CASSKDAGSGGKETQYF.

The rearrangement uses TRBV6-5 and TRBJ1-3; unclear D gene. CDR1 MNHEY and CDR2 SVGAGI come from the germline V gene. The germline V and J ends were trimmed by 8 bases and 0 bases, with 5 bases remaining between them. This CDR3 has 12 amino acids. The CDR3 sequence is CASDSSGNTIYF. CDR3 nucleotide sequence: TGTGCCAGCGATAGCTCTGGAAACACCATATATTTT.

The CDR3 spells CASTPGLSGNTIYF. The CDR3 DNA sequence: TGTGCCAGCACCCCCGGGTTATCTGGAAACACCATATATTTT. The chain recombines TRBV6-5 with TRBJ1-3; D not certain. Germline V gene data show CDR1 as MNHEY and CDR2 as SVGAGI. Trimming took 7 bases from V and 1 from J, leaving 11 bases between them. This CDR3 spans 14 amino acids.

This sequence joins TRBV6-6 and TRBJ2-7; TRBD1 matches at 7 bases. The junction had 4 bases not matched to a gene; V was cut back by 5 bases and J by 6 bases. Germline-derived CDR1 and CDR2 are MNHNY and SVGAGI (reference sequence). The CDR3 sequence is 12 residues long. As DNA, the CDR3 is TGTGCCAGCAGTACGACAGGGACCGAGCAGTACTTC. Protein product: CASSTTGTEQYF.

V usage is TRBV15 and J usage is TRBJ1-4; no reliable D call. The V gene's germline CDR1 is LNHNV and CDR2 YYDKDF (reference sequence). Trimming shortened V by 4 bases and J by 7 bases, and 10 bases separated the two germline ends. This CDR3 is built from 13 residues. CDR3 amino acids: CATSNLRREKLFF. CDR3 sequence (DNA): TGTGCCACCAGCAACCTCAGGCGTGAAAAACTGTTTTTT.

This chain links TRBV7-2 with TRBJ1-1, with 7 bases aligning to TRBD1. V was clipped by 5 bases and J by 5 bases; unmatched bases: 8. This CDR3 spans 14 amino acids. CDR1 SGHTA and CDR2 FQGNSA come from the germline V gene. CDR3 in DNA: TGTGCCAGCAGCCCCGCAGGGGGGAAGACTGAAGCTTTCTTT. Protein product: CASSPAGGKTEAFF. The full variable domain, completed using reference TRBV7-2 and TRBJ1-1, is GAGVSQSPSNKVTEKGKDVELRCDPISGHTALYWYRQSLGQGLEFLIYFQGNSAPDKSGLPSDRFSAERTGGSVSTLTIQRTQQEDSAVYLCASSPAGGKTEAFFGQGTRLTVV.

Worth noting for this clone: At one end the junction does not follow the germline gene, possibly because of a read error. This chain uses TRBV12-3 or TRBV12-4 with TRBJ2-7, with a tentative D call TRBD2 (6 bases). This CDR3 has 11 residues. The CDR3 loop reads CASSLAREQYF. Here the CDR3 DNA reads TGTGCCAGCAGTCTAGCGCGCGAGCAGTACTTC.

This chain uses TRBV5-4 with TRBJ1-1; 7 bases are shared with TRBD1. V lost 4 bases and J lost 1; bases outside the gene matches: 4. The CDR3 loop spans 14 amino acids. Germline-derived CDR1 and CDR2 are SGHNT and YYREEE (reference sequence). CDR3 sequence reads: CASSARQGNTEAFF. CDR3 DNA: TGTGCCAGCAGCGCACGACAGGGGAACACTGAAGCTTTCTTT.

This chain uses TRBV10-3 with TRBJ1-1, with a tentative D call TRBD1 (6 bases). The CDR3 covers 15 residues. The germline V and J ends were trimmed by 8 bases and 6 bases, with 22 bases remaining between them. The germline V gene has CDR1 ENHRY and CDR2 SYGVKD. The CDR3: CAIWDGQFPIPEAFF. The CDR3 DNA reads TGTGCCATCTGGGACGGACAGTTTCCCATACCTGAAGCTTTCTTT.

This sequence joins TRBV12-5 and TRBJ1-2; D unresolved. V was trimmed by 0 bases and J by 4 bases, leaving 18 bases between them. The CDR3 has 17 amino acids. Germline V CDR1 and CDR2: LGHNT, FRNRAP. CDR3: CASGLVIREVLFYGYTF. Written as DNA, the CDR3 is TGTGCTAGTGGTTTGGTAATTAGGGAGGTCTTGTTCTATGGCTACACCTTC.

The rearrangement uses TRBV19 and TRBJ1-1; 7 nucleotides line up with TRBD1. The length of the CDR3 is 15 residues. From germline, CDR1 is LNHDA and CDR2 SQIVND (reference sequence). V shed 3 bases, J shed 0 bases, and the junction held 4 bases outside the gene matches. The CDR3 DNA sequence: TGTGCCAGTAGTATGGAGGGGACAGTGAACACTGAAGCTTTCTTT. Protein product: CASSMEGTVNTEAFF.

The J gene is TRBJ2-1, the V gene TRBV4-3; 8 bases are shared with TRBD1. CDR1 and CDR2 (germline): LGHNA, YSLEER. There are 15 residues in the CDR3. J was trimmed by 3 bases and V by 2 bases; bases with no gene match: 3. CDR3 DNA: TGCGCCAGCAGCCAACCAGGGGGCTTCTACAATGAGCAGTTCTTC. Encoded protein: CASSQPGGFYNEQFF.

On this clone itself: Other DNA sequences in the sample encode the same CDR3. V gene TRBV12-3 or TRBV12-4 combines with J gene TRBJ1-2, with a possible D match to TRBD1 (5 bases). V shed 6 bases and J shed 0 bases, with 8 bases lying between them. The CDR3 is made up of 13 amino acids. This chain's CDR3 is CASSLTANYGYTF. In DNA form, the CDR3 reads TGTGCCAGCAGCCTGACAGCTAACTATGGCTACACCTTC.

This sequence joins TRBV29-1 and TRBJ1-1, with 9 nucleotides matching TRBD1. In germline, CDR1 is SQVTM, CDR2 ANQGSEA. V was pared by 2 bases and J by 6 bases, with 4 bases of the junction left unmatched. This CDR3 is built from 13 residues. CDR3 nucleotides: TGCAGCGTTGAAATGGGACAGGGAGCTGAAGCTTTCTTT. Amino acids: CSVEMGQGAEAFF.

The chain links TRBV6-2 or TRBV6-3 to TRBJ2-7; D possibly corresponds to TRBD1 (5 bases). The CDR3 is 15 amino acids. The germline gives CDR1 MNHEY, CDR2 SVGEGT. V was trimmed by 2 bases and J by 4 bases, leaving 15 bases between them. Here the CDR3 DNA reads TGTGCCAGCAGTTACGACAGATTCAAGGGGTACGAGCAGTACTTC. Translating gives CASSYDRFKGYEQYF.

The rearrangement links TRBV4-1 to TRBJ1-4; D is uncertain. Germline CDR1 and CDR2: MGHRA and YSYEKL. This CDR3 is built from 14 residues. The V and J ends lost 0 bases and 7 bases respectively, with 9 bases between them. This CDR3 is CASSQDSGSEKLFF. CDR3 coding DNA: TGCGCCAGCAGCCAAGACAGTGGCAGTGAAAAACTGTTTTTT.

On this clone itself: The same CDR3 is also encoded by other DNA sequences in this sample. The chain recombines TRBV7-3 with TRBJ2-1; 7 bases match TRBD1. The CDR3 runs 13 residues. V was clipped by 5 bases and J by 6 bases; unmatched bases: 4. Germline CDR1 is SGHTA and CDR2 is FQGTGA. The CDR3 nucleotides read TGTGCCAGCAGCCAAGACAGGGCCAATGAGCAGTTCTTC. It is translated as CASSQDRANEQFF.

This chain links TRBV10-2 with TRBJ2-5; 7 nucleotides line up with TRBD1. The V segment lost 6 bases and the J segment 0 bases; nucleotides outside the gene matches: 4. The CDR3 runs to 14 residues. Per germline, CDR1 WSHSY and CDR2 SAAADI. The CDR3 DNA reads TGCGCCAGCAGAAAGACAGGGTACCAAGAGACCCAGTACTTC. Its protein product is CASRKTGYQETQYF.

This chain uses TRBV7-2 with TRBJ2-5; 8 bases are a match to TRBD2. The CDR3 extends over 18 amino acids. Germline V CDR1 and CDR2: SGHTA, FQGNSA. With V trimmed by 0 bases and J by 5 bases, 14 bases remained unmatched. The CDR3 DNA is TGTGCCAGCAGCTTAGCCCAAGCGGCGGGACTAGTAGGGGAGACCCAGTACTTC. Residues: CASSLAQAAGLVGETQYF.

This clone showed up just a few times. V gene TRBV6-6 combines with J gene TRBJ1-1, with 7 bases fitting TRBD1. Germline V CDR1 and CDR2: MNHNY, SVGAGI (reference sequence). The length of the CDR3 is 15 residues. The V gene end was trimmed by 7 bases and the J gene end by 9 bases; junction bases not matched to a gene: 17. CDR3: CASNPRGNQGEKAFF. The CDR3 nucleotides read TGTGCCAGCAACCCAAGGGGGAACCAGGGGGAGAAAGCTTTCTTT.

The rearrangement uses TRBV18 and TRBJ1-5; TRBD1 aligns across 7 bases. Per the germline V gene, CDR1 is KGHSH and CDR2 is LQKENI. CDR3 length: 16 residues. Trimming removed 5 bases from V and 0 bases from J; junction bases left unmatched: 7. CDR3 DNA sequence: TGTGCCAGCTCATCACAACAGGGGAATAGCAATCAGCCCCAGCATTTT. Its translation is CASSSQQGNSNQPQHF.

In the case of this clone: Other DNA sequences in the same sample also yield this CDR3. This sequence joins TRBV10-3 and TRBJ2-7; 10 bases fit TRBD1. Per germline, CDR1 ENHRY and CDR2 SYGVKD. The length of the CDR3 is 14 residues. Unmatched junction bases numbered 7, after V lost 6 bases and J lost 5 bases. CDR3 amino acids: CAISRQGADDEQYF. In DNA form, the CDR3 reads TGTGCCATCAGCCGACAGGGGGCCGACGACGAGCAGTACTTC.

V usage is TRBV12-3 or TRBV12-4 and J usage is TRBJ2-3; D gene uncertain. V gave up 1 base and J gave up 6 bases, with 8 bases separating them. The CDR3 is 13 amino acids. CDR3 sequence (DNA): TGTGCCAGCAGTTTAGGCCGGCGGGATACGCAGTATTTT. Its translation is CASSLGRRDTQYF.